Each of the 27 T cell receptor beta chains below was sequenced from the same sample in a study of T cells after posttransplantation cyclophosphamide. Using immunoSEQ multiplex PCR, the repertoire was profiled, and TCRdb retains in-frame clones only, with some absent. Of some 45,000 clones listed, 80% to 95% are singletons. Cyclophosphamide on days +3 and +4 followed busulfan-fludarabine conditioning and a marrow graft. The specimen was PBMCs, collected just over 60 days after allogeneic stem cell transplant with posttransplant cyclophosphamide. The receptors come from a male patient in his sixties who received an allogeneic stem cell transplant from a related donor and was CMV-positive. The graft donor may have contributed some T cells.

The chain combines TRBV9 with TRBJ2-1; 11 bases are shared with TRBD2. The CDR3 loop spans 16 amino acids. CDR1 is SGDLS and CDR2 is YYNGEE in the germline V gene. J gave up 10 bases and V 3 bases, and 12 bases lay outside the gene matches. CDR3: CASSAPGLAASREQFF. The CDR3 bases are TGTGCCAGCAGCGCCCCGGGACTAGCGGCGTCTAGGGAGCAGTTCTTC.

The genes are TRBV2 and TRBJ1-2; no clear D. Between the trimmed V and J ends, which lost 7 bases and 6 bases, there was a span of 15 bases. Looked up from germline, CDR1 is SNHLY and CDR2 is FYNNEI. The CDR3 covers 13 residues. CDR3 loop: CASNREGGDGYTF. CDR3 nucleotide sequence: TGTGCCAGCAACCGCGAGGGCGGAGATGGCTACACCTTC.

Concerning this clone: The same CDR3 arises from other DNA sequences in this sample as well. This chain uses TRBV10-3 with TRBJ2-2; D ambiguous. V shed 4 bases and J shed 8 bases, with 14 bases lying between them. Germline CDR1 ENHRY, CDR2 SYGVKD. The CDR3 has 14 residues. The CDR3 sequence: CAISVQAGTGELFF. The CDR3 DNA reads as TGTGCCATCAGTGTTCAGGCCGGCACTGGGGAGCTGTTTTTT.

This chain links TRBV13 with TRBJ2-2; D possibly corresponds to TRBD1 (6 bases). In germline, CDR1 is PRHDT, CDR2 FYEKMQ (reference sequence). The CDR3 totals 17 residues. V was clipped by 2 bases and J by 7 bases, with 20 bases between them. Written as DNA, the CDR3 is TGTGCCAGCAGCTTATCCTATCGAACAGGGTCTGGCGGGGAGCTGTTTTTT. Its protein is CASSLSYRTGSGGELFF.

This clone was detected once. The chain has TRBV12-5 and TRBJ2-1, with 13 nucleotides matching TRBD2. Germline loops: CDR1 LGHNT, CDR2 FRNRAP. The CDR3 sequence is 20 residues long. With 2 bases clipped from V and 0 bases from J, the junction kept 10 bases outside the gene matches. The CDR3 spells CASGLFLGLAGQDSYNEQFF. The DNA of the CDR3 is TGTGCTAGTGGTTTGTTCCTGGGACTAGCGGGGCAAGACTCCTACAATGAGCAGTTCTTC.

The chain is built from TRBV29-1 and TRBJ1-5; D is unresolved. Per germline, CDR1 SQVTM and CDR2 ANQGSEA. V was pared by 4 bases and J by 3 bases, with 7 bases between. The CDR3 is 12 amino acids. In DNA form, the CDR3 reads TGCAGCGTTGGCGAGCTCAATCAGCCCCAGCATTTT. Translating gives CSVGELNQPQHF.

V and J are TRBV9 and TRBJ2-7; 7 bases match TRBD1. There are 14 residues in the CDR3. The germline V gene encodes CDR1 SGDLS and CDR2 YYNGEE. V trimming: 0 bases; J trimming: 3 bases; junction bases outside the gene matches: 3. CDR3 in DNA: TGTGCCAGCAGCGTAGGGGCAGGGGGCTACGAGCAGTACTTC. It encodes CASSVGAGGYEQYF.

The rearrangement uses TRBV4-1 and TRBJ2-7; TRBD1 is a possible D gene (5 bases). This CDR3 is 17 amino acids long. Trimming took 0 bases from V and 3 from J, leaving 18 bases between them. Per germline, CDR1 MGHRA and CDR2 YSYEKL. The CDR3 DNA reads TGCGCCAGCAGCCAAGAGTTCTGGGCTACAGGAGTCTACGAGCAGTACTTC. This encodes CASSQEFWATGVYEQYF.

This sequence joins TRBV6-7 and TRBJ2-5, with a possible D match to TRBD1 (6 bases). TRBV6-7 carries the ORF label, with uncertain function. The V end was cut by 2 bases, the J end by 4 bases, with 23 bases between. This CDR3 comprises 18 residues. CDR3: CASSYLPQSQGVLETQYF. In DNA, the CDR3 is TGTGCCAGCAGTTACCTCCCTCAATCACAGGGAGTCTTAGAGACCCAGTACTTC.

The chain uses TRBV19 and TRBJ2-4; TRBD1 agrees at 10 bases. The CDR3 runs 18 residues. The J segment lost 1 base and the V segment lost 5 bases, leaving 11 bases of the junction unmatched. Germline V lookup: CDR1 LNHDA, CDR2 SQIVND (reference sequence). CDR3 sequence (DNA): TGTGCCAGTAGTGAGCGGATGACAGGGGGCGAGGCCAAAAACATTCAGTACTTC. Translation gives CASSERMTGGEAKNIQYF. Variable domain in full (rest from reference TRBV19 and TRBJ2-4): DGGITQSPKYLFRKEGQNVTLSCEQNLNHDAMYWYRQDPGQGLRLIYYSQIVNDFQKGDIAEGYSVSREKKESFPLTVTSAQKNPTAFYLCASSERMTGGEAKNIQYFGAGTRLSVL.

The chain employs TRBV27 and TRBJ1-1; D might be TRBD1 (6 bases). Germline-derived CDR1 and CDR2 are MNHEY and SMNVEV (reference sequence). Trimming took off 6 bases at V and 7 bases at J, with 18 bases between the two ends. The CDR3 length is 14 residues. The CDR3 sequence is CASSNFDPRGEAFF. Here the CDR3 DNA reads TGTGCCAGCAGCAACTTTGACCCCAGGGGTGAAGCTTTCTTT.

The chain uses TRBV19 and TRBJ1-1; 7 bases fit TRBD1. The V gene end was trimmed by 11 bases and the J gene end by 0 bases; junction bases not matched to a gene: 6. CDR1 LNHDA and CDR2 SQIVND come from the germline V gene (reference sequence). There are 13 residues in the CDR3. This CDR3 is CAVAGGMNTEAFF. The CDR3 nucleotides are TGTGCCGTAGCAGGGGGGATGAACACTGAAGCTTTCTTT.

This chain joins TRBV7-9 and TRBJ1-2; D perhaps matches TRBD1 (6 bases). This CDR3 has 14 residues. Germline V gene lookup returns CDR1 SEHNR and CDR2 FQNEAQ (reference sequence). V lost 7 bases to trimming and J lost 3 bases, with 15 bases between them. CDR3 loop: CASTPGGLHYGYTF. The CDR3 DNA sequence: TGTGCCAGCACCCCCGGGGGGCTCCACTATGGCTACACCTTC.

This chain connects TRBV6-5 to TRBJ1-1; D is ambiguous. V was shortened by 4 bases and J by 4 bases, with 7 bases between the two germline ends. Germline CDR1 MNHEY, CDR2 SVGAGI. The CDR3 totals 12 residues. DNA of the CDR3: TGTGCCAGCAGTTCTACCACCACTGAAGCTTTCTTT. This gives the protein CASSSTTTEAFF.

The J gene is TRBJ2-6, the V gene TRBV5-1; no firm D call. Trimming cost V 2 bases and J 0 bases, with 3 bases left between them. CDR3 length equals 14 residues. In germline, CDR1 is SGHRS, CDR2 YFSETQ. The CDR3 loop reads CASSFSSGANVLTF. The CDR3 bases are TGCGCCAGCAGCTTTAGCTCTGGGGCCAACGTCCTGACTTTC.

The chain carries TRBV9 and TRBJ1-1, with D possibly matching TRBD1 (5 bases). From germline, CDR1 is SGDLS and CDR2 YYNGEE. The CDR3 is 14 residues long. Trimming stripped 2 bases from V and 2 bases from J, with 10 bases between. In DNA, the CDR3 is TGTGCCAGCAGCGTGGACGACAGAAACACTGAAGCTTTCTTT. Its translation is CASSVDDRNTEAFF.

The rearrangement joins TRBV15 to TRBJ2-7; TRBD1 matches at 9 bases. Trimming removed 3 bases from V and 2 bases from J; junction bases left unmatched: 5. The CDR3 has 15 residues. Germline CDR1 and CDR2: LNHNV and YYDKDF (reference sequence). CDR3 region: CATSSGDRATYEQYF. As DNA, the CDR3 is TGTGCCACCAGCAGCGGGGACAGGGCTACCTACGAGCAGTACTTC.

The J gene is TRBJ2-7, the V gene TRBV7-9; 10 positions agree with TRBD1. J was trimmed by 5 bases and V by 2 bases; bases with no gene match: 9. The CDR3 length is 16 residues. The V gene's germline CDR1 is SEHNR and CDR2 FQNEAQ (reference sequence). CDR3 DNA: TGTGCCAGCAGCTTAATATCCGGGACAGGGGACCACGAGCAGTACTTC. Translated, it gives CASSLISGTGDHEQYF.

This clone was picked up one time. J is TRBJ1-3 and V is TRBV13; D might be TRBD1 (6 bases). CDR3 length: 15 residues. V lost 5 bases to trimming and J lost 0 bases, with 11 bases between them. Looked up from germline, CDR1 is PRHDT and CDR2 is FYEKMQ (reference sequence). This chain's CDR3 is CASSPGTLSGNTIYF. The DNA for the CDR3 is TGTGCCAGCAGCCCCGGGACACTCTCTGGAAACACCATATATTTT.

The rearrangement joins TRBV21-1 to TRBJ1-2; the listed D gene, TRBD1, was not tested against the DNA. TRBV21-1 has pseudogene status. The CDR3 consists of 18 residues. CDR3 sequence reads: CASSITGTGSRTDYGYTF. The DNA of the CDR3 is TGTGCCAGCAGCATAACCGGGACAGGCTCACGCACAGACTATGGCTACACCTTC.

The chain links TRBV28 to TRBJ1-5, with D tentatively TRBD1 (6 bases). From germline, CDR1 is MDHEN and CDR2 SYDVKM. The CDR3 consists of 16 residues. V was cut by 5 bases and J by 2 bases, with 16 bases left in between. In nucleotides, the CDR3 is TGTGCCAGCAGTCCAGTCCGGGCAGGGGGCAATCAGCCCCAGCATTTT. Its protein product is CASSPVRAGGNQPQHF.

V gene TRBV7-6 combines with J gene TRBJ1-3; TRBD1 might be the D (5 bases). The CDR3 consists of 15 residues. Per germline, CDR1 SGHVS and CDR2 FNYEAQ. V was shortened by 0 bases and J by 4 bases, with 10 bases between the two germline ends. CDR3 sequence reads: CASSLARVKGNTIYF. In DNA, the CDR3 is TGTGCCAGCAGCTTAGCCAGGGTGAAGGGAAACACCATATATTTT.

This rearrangement joins TRBV30 to TRBJ1-1; possible D gene TRBD1, 6 bases. Trimming left V 4 bases short and J 9 bases short, with 24 bases between. In germline, CDR1 is GTSNPN, CDR2 SVGIG (reference sequence). The CDR3 length is 15 residues. CDR3 loop: CAWNQGYMGPEKAFF. The CDR3 coding sequence is TGTGCCTGGAACCAGGGGTATATGGGGCCAGAGAAAGCTTTCTTT.

The CDR3 region is CASSEGERQGSYEQYF. The CDR3 bases are TGTGCCAGCAGTGAAGGCGAGAGACAGGGATCCTACGAGCAGTACTTC. The chain recombines TRBV6-1 with TRBJ2-7, with 7 bases lining up with TRBD1. CDR1 is MNHNS, CDR2 SASEGT, per germline. The V gene end was trimmed by 1 base and the J gene end by 1 base; junction bases not matched to a gene: 7. CDR3 length: 16 residues.

This clone was detected only once. The CDR3 sequence is CASSLQTGGNSPLHF. The CDR3 DNA reads TGTGCCAGCAGTCTACAGACAGGGGGAAATTCACCCCTCCACTTT. The chain has TRBV27 and TRBJ1-6; the match to TRBD1 covers 9 bases. Germline values: CDR1 MNHEY, CDR2 SMNVEV (reference sequence). V was pared by 5 bases and J by 7 bases, with 6 bases of the junction left unmatched. The CDR3 runs to 15 residues.

V usage is TRBV6-1 and J usage is TRBJ2-2; 8 bases are a match to TRBD1. CDR1 and CDR2 (germline): MNHNS, SASEGT. The CDR3 loop spans 17 amino acids. V gave up 4 bases and J gave up 5 bases; unmatched junction bases: 12. CDR3 bases: TGTGCCAGCAGTGGGTCGAGACTCAGGGGGCTGACCGGGGAGCTGTTTTTT. Protein: CASSGSRLRGLTGELFF.

The J gene is TRBJ2-6, the V gene TRBV11-2; D gene uncertain. V was shortened by 5 bases and J by 1 base, with 6 bases between the two germline ends. Germline assignment: CDR1 SGHAT and CDR2 FQNNGV. The CDR3 contains 14 residues. The CDR3 loop is CASSTPSGANVLTF. In nucleotides, the CDR3 is TGTGCCAGCAGCACACCATCTGGGGCCAACGTCCTGACTTTC. Based on the CDR3 plus reference TRBV11-2 and TRBJ2-6, the full variable domain is EAGVAQSPRYKIIEKRQSVAFWCNPISGHATLYWYQQILGQGPKLLIQFQNNGVVDDSQLPKDRFSAERLKGVDSTLKIQPAKLEDSAVYLCASSTPSGANVLTFGAGSRLTVL.